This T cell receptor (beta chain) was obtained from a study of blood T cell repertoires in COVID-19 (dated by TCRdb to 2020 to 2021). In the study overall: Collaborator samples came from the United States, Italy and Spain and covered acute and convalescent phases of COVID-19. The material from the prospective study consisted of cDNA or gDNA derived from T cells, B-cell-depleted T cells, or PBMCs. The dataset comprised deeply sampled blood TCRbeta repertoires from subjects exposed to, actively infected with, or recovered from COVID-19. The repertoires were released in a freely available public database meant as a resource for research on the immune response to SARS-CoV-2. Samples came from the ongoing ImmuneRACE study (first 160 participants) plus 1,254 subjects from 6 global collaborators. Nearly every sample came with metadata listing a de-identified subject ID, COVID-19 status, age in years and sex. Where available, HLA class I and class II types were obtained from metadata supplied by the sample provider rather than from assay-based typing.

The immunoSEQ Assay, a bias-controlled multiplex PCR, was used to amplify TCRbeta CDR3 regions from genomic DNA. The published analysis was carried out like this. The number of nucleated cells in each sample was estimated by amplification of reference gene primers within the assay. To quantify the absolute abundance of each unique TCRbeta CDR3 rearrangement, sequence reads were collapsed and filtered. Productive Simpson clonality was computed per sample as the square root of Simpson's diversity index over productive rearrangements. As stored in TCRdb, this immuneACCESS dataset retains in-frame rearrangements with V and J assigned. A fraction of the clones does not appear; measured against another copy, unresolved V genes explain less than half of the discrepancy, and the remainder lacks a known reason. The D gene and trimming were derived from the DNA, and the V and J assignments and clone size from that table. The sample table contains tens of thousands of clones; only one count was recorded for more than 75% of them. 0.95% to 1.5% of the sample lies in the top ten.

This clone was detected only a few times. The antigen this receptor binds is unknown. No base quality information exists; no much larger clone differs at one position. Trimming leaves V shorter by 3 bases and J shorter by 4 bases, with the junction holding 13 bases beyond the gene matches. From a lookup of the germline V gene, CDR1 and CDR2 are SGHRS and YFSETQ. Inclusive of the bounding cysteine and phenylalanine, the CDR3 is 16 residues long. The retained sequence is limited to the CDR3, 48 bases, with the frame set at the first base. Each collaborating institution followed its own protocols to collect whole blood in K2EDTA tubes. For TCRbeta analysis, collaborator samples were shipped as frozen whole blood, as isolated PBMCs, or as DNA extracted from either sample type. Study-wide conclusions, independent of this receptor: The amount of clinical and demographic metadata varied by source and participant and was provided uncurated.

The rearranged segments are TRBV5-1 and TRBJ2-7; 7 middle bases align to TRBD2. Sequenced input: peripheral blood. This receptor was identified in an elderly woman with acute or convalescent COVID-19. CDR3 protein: CASSSLGGRAAYEQYF. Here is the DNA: TGCGCCAGCAGCTCCTTAGGAGGGAGGGCAGCGTACGAGCAGTACTTC.